These T cell receptor beta chains were read from a single sample in a study of blood T cell repertoires in COVID-19. Repertoires were generated with immunoSEQ multiplex PCR, while TCRdb's copy carries only in-frame clones and drops some. The sample lists tens of thousands of clones; about four fifths were seen once. Sequencing was done on a sample of peripheral blood. The receptors here all came from an older woman with acute or convalescent COVID-19. Each CDR3 is given with its conserved first and last residue. D genes are given only for firm matches. Expanded clones are given a class, and other clones once, few, many or no size at all.

clone_size	j_call	d_call	v_call	cdr3_aa	cdr3_nt
-	TRBJ1-1	TRBD1	TRBV6-5	CASSYNRGPTNTEAFF	TGTGCCAGCAGTTACAACAGGGGCCCCACGAACACTGAAGCTTTCTTT
-	TRBJ2-1	-	TRBV6-2/TRBV6-3	CASSQSVGEQFF	TGTGCCAGCAGTCAAAGTGTCGGTGAGCAGTTCTTC
-	TRBJ2-2	TRBD1	TRBV6-4	CASRGQGAGELFF	TGTGCCAGCAGGGGACAGGGTGCCGGGGAGCTGTTTTTT
-	TRBJ1-1	TRBD1	TRBV6-2/TRBV6-3	CASSYASTGDSEAFF	TGTGCCAGCAGTTATGCCTCTACTGGGGACAGTGAAGCTTTCTTT
-	TRBJ2-2	-	TRBV19	CATTNTGELFF	TGTGCCACTACGAACACCGGGGAGCTGTTTTTT
-	TRBJ1-6	-	TRBV6-5	CAEGESSYNSPLHF	TGTGCCGAGGGGGAGAGCTCCTATAATTCACCCCTCCACTTT
-	TRBJ2-2	-	TRBV24-1	CATSEGPGQLADTGELFF	TGTGCCACCAGTGAGGGACCCGGACAGCTCGCGGACACCGGGGAGCTGTTTTTT
-	TRBJ2-5	-	TRBV29-1	CSVDIGGGGVETQYF	TGCAGCGTAGACATAGGAGGAGGGGGCGTAGAGACCCAGTACTTC
-	TRBJ1-5	TRBD1	TRBV27	CASSPTGEGNSNQPQHF	TGTGCCAGCAGTCCGACAGGGGAGGGAAATAGCAATCAGCCCCAGCATTTT
-	TRBJ1-1	TRBD1	TRBV6-1	CASREGTGYTEAFF	TGTGCCAGCCGTGAAGGGACAGGGTACACTGAAGCTTTCTTT
-	TRBJ2-5	-	TRBV4-1	CASSVRSFTETQYF	TGCGCCAGCAGCGTGAGGTCCTTCACAGAGACCCAGTACTTC
few	TRBJ2-1	-	TRBV19	CASSNQNRVNEQFF	TGTGCCAGTAGCAATCAAAACAGGGTCAATGAGCAGTTCTTC
-	TRBJ2-1	TRBD2	TRBV19	CASSIKAGVYNEQFF	TGTGCCAGTAGTATTAAAGCGGGGGTTTACAATGAGCAGTTCTTC
few	TRBJ1-2	TRBD1	TRBV19	CASSRLQGDYGYTF	TGTGCCAGTAGTAGACTTCAGGGGGACTATGGCTACACCTTC
few	TRBJ1-2	-	TRBV5-1	CASSLAGDYGYTF	TGCGCCAGCAGCTTGGCGGGGGACTATGGCTACACCTTC
-	TRBJ1-5	TRBD1	TRBV7-2	CASSLSGTGAQPQHF	TGTGCCAGCAGCCTTTCCGGGACAGGGGCTCAGCCCCAGCATTTT
-	TRBJ1-5	TRBD1	TRBV6-5	CASRQQGFSNQPQHF	TGTGCCAGCAGGCAACAGGGGTTTAGCAATCAGCCCCAGCATTTT
-	TRBJ1-1	-	TRBV7-2	CASSLNRGTEAFF	TGTGCCAGCAGCTTAAACCGGGGGACTGAAGCTTTCTTT
-	TRBJ1-1	TRBD1	TRBV19	CASIRTGMNTEAFF	TGTGCCAGTATAAGGACAGGCATGAACACTGAAGCTTTCTTT
-	TRBJ1-1	-	TRBV5-5	CASSLPGGDTEAFF	TGTGCCAGCAGCTTGCCCGGGGGTGACACTGAAGCTTTCTTT
-	TRBJ1-5	-	TRBV18	CASSPPGGGGSNQPQHF	TGTGCCAGCTCACCACCGGGGGGAGGGGGAAGCAATCAGCCCCAGCATTTT
-	TRBJ1-2	TRBD1	TRBV6-5	CASSDRGPPENGYTF	TGTGCCAGCTCCGACAGGGGGCCTCCGGAAAATGGCTACACCTTC
-	TRBJ2-5	TRBD1	TRBV15	CATSREGNSDRDETQYF	TGTGCCACCAGCAGAGAAGGAAACTCAGACAGGGACGAGACCCAGTACTTC
once	TRBJ1-2	TRBD1	TRBV24-1	CATSDGTGHGYTF	TGTGCCACCAGTGACGGGACAGGGCATGGCTACACCTTC
-	TRBJ1-5	TRBD1	TRBV30	CAWSLTGEIRNQPQHF	TGTGCCTGGAGTCTTACAGGGGAGATACGCAATCAGCCCCAGCATTTT
-	TRBJ2-3	TRBD1	TRBV11-1	CASSIWDSSTDTQYF	TGTGCCAGCAGCATCTGGGACAGTAGCACAGATACGCAGTATTTT
-	TRBJ2-6	-	TRBV4-3	CASSQDTSQISGANVLTF	TGCGCCAGCAGCCAAGATACTTCCCAAATTTCTGGGGCCAACGTCCTGACTTTC
-	TRBJ2-3	-	TRBV5-1	CASSFSERGTDTQYF	TGCGCCAGCAGCTTTTCTGAACGGGGCACAGATACGCAGTATTTT
-	TRBJ1-4	-	TRBV29-1	CSVGAGTNEKLFF	TGCAGCGTTGGGGCGGGGACTAATGAAAAACTGTTTTTT
-	TRBJ1-3	-	TRBV7-6	CASSLGEGRSGNTIYF	TGTGCCAGCAGCTTAGGGGAGGGTCGGTCTGGAAACACCATATATTTT
-	TRBJ1-6	-	TRBV15	CATSKPDSSTPLHF	TGTGCCACCAGCAAACCGGACAGCTCTACACCCCTCCACTTT
-	TRBJ1-1	TRBD1	TRBV6-6	CASSTGQIFMNTEAFF	TGTGCCAGCAGTACGGGACAGATTTTTATGAACACTGAAGCTTTCTTT
-	TRBJ2-1	-	TRBV5-1	CASSLASNEQFF	TGCGCCAGCAGCTTGGCCAGTAATGAGCAGTTCTTC
-	TRBJ2-3	TRBD2	TRBV6-6	CASSPGTSGGVTDTQYF	TGTGCCAGCAGTCCCGGGACTAGCGGGGGAGTCACAGATACGCAGTATTTT
-	TRBJ2-1	TRBD1	TRBV4-1	CASSQTWDRDNEQFF	TGCGCCAGCAGCCAGACTTGGGACAGAGATAATGAGCAGTTCTTC
-	TRBJ1-1	TRBD1	TRBV7-9	CASSPPTGGHTEAFF	TGTGCCAGCAGCCCACCGACAGGGGGTCACACTGAAGCTTTCTTT
few	TRBJ1-5	-	TRBV5-1	CASSLDSPNQPQHF	TGCGCCAGCAGCTTGGACAGCCCCAATCAGCCCCAGCATTTT
few	TRBJ1-1	-	TRBV29-1	CSVATAKGTEAFF	TGCAGCGTTGCAACAGCCAAAGGCACTGAAGCTTTCTTT
-	TRBJ1-6	TRBD1	TRBV3-1/TRBV3-2	CASSQAGTGRLSLHF	TGTGCCAGCAGCCAAGCGGGGACAGGGAGGTTGTCCCTCCACTTT
few	TRBJ1-2	TRBD1	TRBV5-4	CASSPRTGEGLGGYTF	TGTGCCAGCAGCCCACGGACAGGGGAGGGCCTCGGTGGCTACACCTTC
-	TRBJ2-3	-	TRBV5-6	CASSLARVSTDTQYF	TGTGCCAGCAGCTTGGCTCGGGTGAGCACAGATACGCAGTATTTT
once	TRBJ2-1	TRBD2	TRBV5-1	CASGTSGAYNEQFF	TGCGCCAGCGGGACTAGCGGGGCTTACAATGAGCAGTTCTTC
-	TRBJ1-5	-	TRBV7-8	CASSLGWSGNQPQHF	TGTGCCAGCAGCTTAGGATGGTCGGGCAATCAGCCCCAGCATTTT
-	TRBJ2-2	TRBD2	TRBV18	CASSPATGLAGGHTGELFF	TGTGCCAGCTCACCCGCTACTGGACTAGCGGGGGGGCACACCGGGGAGCTGTTTTTT
-	TRBJ2-5	TRBD1	TRBV6-5	CASSLERGPETQYF	TGTGCCAGCAGTTTGGAAAGGGGGCCCGAGACCCAGTACTTC
-	TRBJ1-1	-	TRBV3-1/TRBV3-2	CASSQRDTEAFF	TGTGCCAGCAGCCAGAGGGACACTGAAGCTTTCTTT
few	TRBJ2-2	-	TRBV7-8	CASSLIWDSGELFF	TGTGCCAGCAGCCTTATCTGGGACTCCGGGGAGCTGTTTTTT
-	TRBJ1-2	TRBD1	TRBV28	CASSLGQGNDYGYTF	TGTGCCAGCAGTCTGGGACAGGGGAACGACTATGGCTACACCTTC
-	TRBJ1-2	TRBD1	TRBV10-3	CAISEWTGGYGYTF	TGTGCCATCAGTGAGTGGACAGGGGGATATGGCTACACCTTC
-	TRBJ2-7	-	TRBV30	CAWSGLSSYEQYF	TGTGCCTGGAGTGGTTTGAGTTCCTACGAGCAGTACTTC
once	TRBJ1-6	TRBD1	TRBV5-1	CASSSPGQYSPLHF	TGCGCCAGCAGCTCCCCGGGACAGTACTCACCCCTCCACTTT
-	TRBJ1-5	-	TRBV19	CASSIVRTVKSNQPQHF	TGTGCCAGTAGTATAGTTCGCACAGTGAAGAGCAATCAGCCCCAGCATTTT
-	TRBJ2-3	TRBD2	TRBV7-2	CASSLTGTSGADTQYF	TGTGCCAGCAGCCTTACCGGGACTAGCGGAGCAGATACGCAGTATTTT
-	TRBJ2-7	-	TRBV7-2	CASSLSGGLTYEQYF	TGTGCCAGCAGCTTAAGTGGGGGACTTACCTACGAGCAGTACTTC
-	TRBJ2-3	TRBD2	TRBV29-1	CSAGGAVADTQYF	TGCAGCGCCGGGGGGGCCGTAGCAGATACGCAGTATTTT
-	TRBJ1-4	-	TRBV6-6	CASSYSGGTNEKLFF	TGTGCCAGCAGTTACTCGGGGGGAACTAATGAAAAACTGTTTTTT
-	TRBJ1-1	-	TRBV5-6	CASSLIRGGNTEAFF	TGTGCCAGCAGCTTGATCAGGGGCGGGAACACTGAAGCTTTCTTT
-	TRBJ1-6	-	TRBV12-5	CASALDLNRELHF	TGTGCTAGTGCCTTGGATCTAAACAGGGAACTCCACTTT
-	TRBJ1-2	-	TRBV18	CASSRVNGDYGYTF	TGTGCCAGCTCACGAGTAAACGGGGACTATGGCTACACCTTC